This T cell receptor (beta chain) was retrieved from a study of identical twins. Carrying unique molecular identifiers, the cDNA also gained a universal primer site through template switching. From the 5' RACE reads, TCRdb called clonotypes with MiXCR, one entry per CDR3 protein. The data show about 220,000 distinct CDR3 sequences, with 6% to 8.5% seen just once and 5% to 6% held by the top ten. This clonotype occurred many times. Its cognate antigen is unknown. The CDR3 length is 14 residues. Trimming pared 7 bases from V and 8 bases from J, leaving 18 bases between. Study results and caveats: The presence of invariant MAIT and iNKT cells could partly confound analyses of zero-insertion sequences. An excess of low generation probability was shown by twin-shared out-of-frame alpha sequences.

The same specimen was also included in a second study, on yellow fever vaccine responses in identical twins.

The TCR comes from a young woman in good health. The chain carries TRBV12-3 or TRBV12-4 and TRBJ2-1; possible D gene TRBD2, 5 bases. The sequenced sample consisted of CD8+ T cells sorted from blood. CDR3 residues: CASITRPGNDEQFF. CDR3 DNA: TGTGCCAGCATCACCCGTCCGGGGAACGATGAGCAGTTCTTC.